Listed here are 18 T cell receptor beta chains from one sample, sequenced in a study. TCRdb fed the RT-PCR reads into MiXCR, producing one record per CDR3 protein. The sample includes about 700,000 distinct CDR3 sequences, approximately 15% of them seen just once. The source material was memory CD4+ T cells from blood. These receptors originate from a female donor in good health, serving as a healthy control.

This clonotype was found many times. The chain uses TRBV20-1 and TRBJ2-5; 9 bases are a match to TRBD1. Germline values: CDR1 DFQATT, CDR2 SNEGSKA (reference sequence). J gave up 5 bases and V 5 bases, and 12 bases lay outside the gene matches. The CDR3 is 15 amino acids. CDR3 in amino acids: CSAWTPGQGMETQYF. CDR3 DNA: TGCAGTGCTTGGACTCCGGGACAGGGTATGGAGACCCAGTACTTC.

Only a few counts were recorded for this clonotype. V gene TRBV29-1 combines with J gene TRBJ2-1, with D perhaps matching TRBD2 (5 bases). Trimming took 1 base from V and 3 from J, leaving 10 bases between them. Germline values: CDR1 SQVTM, CDR2 ANQGSEA. This CDR3 has 14 amino acids. The CDR3 DNA reads TGCAGCGTTGAAGTCCGGACTGGCTACAATGAGCAGTTCTTC. Its protein is CSVEVRTGYNEQFF.

The chain joins TRBV11-2 to TRBJ1-1, with 10 bases that match TRBD1. V dropped 5 bases and J dropped 3; count of bases not matched to a gene: 6. The germline gives CDR1 SGHAT, CDR2 FQNNGV. The CDR3 covers 15 residues. The CDR3 bases are TGTGCCAGCAGCCATCCCGGACAGGGGGACACTGAAGCTTTCTTT. Translation: CASSHPGQGDTEAFF.

In the case of this clonotype: The junction departs from germline at one end; a sequencing error may be responsible. The CDR3 coding sequence is TGTGCCAGCAGTCGGGAAGGTAGTTCGGCGCGCCGATTC. Translation gives CASSREGSSARRF. The genes are TRBV6-6 and TRBJ2-7, with D perhaps TRBD2 (5 bases). Germline-derived CDR1 and CDR2 are MNHNY and SVGAGI (reference sequence). The CDR3 runs 13 residues.

This clonotype turned up a few times. V is TRBV7-9 and J is TRBJ1-2; D not certain. Germline CDR1 and CDR2: SEHNR and FQNEAQ (reference sequence). V was shortened by 1 base and J by 6 bases, with 18 bases between the two germline ends. This CDR3 comprises 16 residues. The DNA of the CDR3 is TGTGCCAGCAGCTTAGACCCCCCAGGAGAGTCAAATGGCTACACCTTC. Protein product: CASSLDPPGESNGYTF. Full variable domain (missing parts from reference TRBV7-9 and TRBJ1-2): DTGVSQNPRHKITKRGQNVTFRCDPISEHNRLYWYRQTLGQGPEFLTYFQNEAQLEKSRLLSDRFSAERPKGSFSTLEIQRTEQGDSAMYLCASSLDPPGESNGYTFGSGTRLTVV.

This clonotype turned up a few times. V and J are TRBV28 and TRBJ2-7; 8 positions match TRBD2. The CDR3 sequence is 18 residues long. Germline values: CDR1 MDHEN, CDR2 SYDVKM. The V gene end was trimmed by 7 bases and the J gene end by 0 bases; junction bases not matched to a gene: 17. In DNA, the CDR3 is TGTGCCAGCATCCCGGGGGGGAACCCCCACCAGAGCTCCTACGAGCAGTACTTC. Amino acid sequence: CASIPGGNPHQSSYEQYF.

There are a few counts of this clonotype. V usage is TRBV24-1 and J usage is TRBJ2-3; 7 bases line up with TRBD1. Germline-derived CDR1 and CDR2 are KGHDR and SFDVKD. The CDR3 consists of 16 residues. The J segment lost 6 bases and the V segment lost 3 bases, leaving 11 bases of the junction unmatched. This CDR3 is CATSDPKGAPGDTQYF. CDR3 coding DNA: TGTGCCACCAGTGATCCCAAGGGGGCCCCGGGGGATACGCAGTATTTT.

This clonotype was counted between two and nine times. V and J are TRBV5-1 and TRBJ1-1; D unresolved. V gave up 2 bases and J gave up 7 bases, with 9 bases separating them. The CDR3 totals 12 residues. In germline, CDR1 is SGHRS, CDR2 YFSETQ. The CDR3 sequence: CASSFYGDEAFF. The CDR3 region has the DNA TGCGCCAGCAGCTTTTACGGGGATGAAGCTTTCTTT.

This clonotype was seen a handful of times. The chain combines TRBV10-3 with TRBJ1-1; the D gene is possibly TRBD1 (5 bases). From germline, CDR1 is ENHRY and CDR2 SYGVKD. V shed 0 bases and J shed 1 base, with 12 bases lying between them. The CDR3 contains 16 residues. CDR3 protein: CAISESGGLPNTEAFF. The CDR3 coding sequence is TGTGCCATCAGTGAGTCCGGGGGACTCCCGAACACTGAAGCTTTCTTT.

V usage is TRBV7-6 and J usage is TRBJ1-6; TRBD1 matches at 8 bases. J was trimmed by 5 bases and V by 5 bases; bases with no gene match: 2. Germline loops: CDR1 SGHVS, CDR2 FNYEAQ. The CDR3 runs 14 residues. The CDR3 DNA reads as TGTGCCAGCAGCCCACAGGGGGATAATTCACCCCTCCACTTT. Amino acid sequence: CASSPQGDNSPLHF.

This clonotype was picked up many times. The gene calls are TRBV20-1 and TRBJ1-1; no clear D gene. The CDR3 loop spans 15 amino acids. Germline CDR1 reads DFQATT; CDR2 reads SNEGSKA (reference sequence). V lost 4 bases, J lost 0 bases, and 15 bases lay in between. The DNA of the CDR3 is TGCAGTGCTACCCCTCTCGGGGTCATGAACACTGAAGCTTTCTTT. Amino acid sequence: CSATPLGVMNTEAFF.

In its sample, this clonotype was seen a few times. The rearrangement joins TRBV7-3 to TRBJ2-1; 14 nucleotides match TRBD2. This CDR3 region has 15 residues. CDR1 SGHTA and CDR2 FQGTGA come from the germline V gene. Trimming removed 5 bases from V and 8 bases from J; junction bases left unmatched: 5. CDR3 amino acids: CASSQGLAGVDEQFF. CDR3 in DNA: TGTGCCAGCAGCCAGGGACTAGCGGGGGTAGATGAGCAGTTCTTC.

The chain joins TRBV6-6 to TRBJ1-5; 7 nucleotides align to TRBD1. With V trimmed by 8 bases and J by 0 bases, 13 bases remained unmatched. The CDR3 is 17 residues long. Germline values: CDR1 MNHNY, CDR2 SVGAGI (reference sequence). CDR3 DNA sequence: TGTGCCAGCGGAACGGCCGGGACAGAGTATAGCAATCAGCCCCAGCATTTT. Translated, it gives CASGTAGTEYSNQPQHF.

In this sample, this clonotype turned up many times. This chain connects TRBV10-3 to TRBJ2-7; no firm D call. V shed 2 bases and J shed 2 bases, with 4 bases lying between them. This CDR3 comprises 12 residues. Germline V CDR1 and CDR2: ENHRY, SYGVKD. CDR3 sequence (DNA): TGTGCCATCAGTGAGCGGGCCTACGAGCAGTACTTC. Translating it yields CAISERAYEQYF.

Many counts were recorded for this clonotype. The genes are TRBV10-3 and TRBJ2-5, with TRBD1 identical over 10 bases. Germline V lookup: CDR1 ENHRY, CDR2 SYGVKD. V dropped 6 bases and J dropped 1; count of bases not matched to a gene: 11. The CDR3 is 17 amino acids. The CDR3, as DNA: TGTGCCATCAGGGACCAAACCGGGACAGGGGTCCAAGAGACCCAGTACTTC. Its protein product is CAIRDQTGTGVQETQYF.

This clonotype was observed many times. V and J are TRBV10-3 and TRBJ1-5; 8 positions match TRBD1. V gave up 2 bases and J gave up 0 bases; unmatched junction bases: 3. Germline-derived CDR1 and CDR2 are ENHRY and SYGVKD. The length of the CDR3 is 16 residues. The CDR3 DNA reads TGTGCCATCAGTGAGCAGGGGGCCCGTAGCAATCAGCCCCAGCATTTT. The encoded protein is CAISEQGARSNQPQHF.

The chain recombines TRBV28 with TRBJ1-2; D might be TRBD1 (6 bases). Germline CDR1 is MDHEN and CDR2 is SYDVKM. Trimming removed 6 bases at V and 5 bases at J, with 16 bases between. There are 14 residues in the CDR3. In DNA form, the CDR3 reads TGTGCCAGCAGCACACACGACAGGTTATATGGCTACACCTTC. Translating it yields CASSTHDRLYGYTF.

There are many counts of this clonotype. The CDR3 DNA reads as TGTGCCAGCAGCCCCGCCGGGACAGGGCTAGAGACCCAGTACTTC. Translating it yields CASSPAGTGLETQYF. V is TRBV7-2 and J is TRBJ2-5; 9 nucleotides agree with TRBD1. This CDR3 comprises 15 residues. V shed 5 bases and J 4 bases; nucleotides not matched to a gene: 8. Germline CDR1 is SGHTA and CDR2 is FQGNSA.